This T cell receptor beta chain was sequenced for a study of multiple sclerosis patients with progressive multifocal leukoencephalopathy. V gave up 4 bases and J gave up 1 base, with 17 bases separating them. CDR1 and CDR2 (germline): MNHEY, SMNVEV (reference sequence). The CDR3 sequence is 17 residues long. Only in-frame clones appear in the TCRdb table, and some are missing; sequencing was by immunoSEQ multiplex PCR. The table has more than 20,000 clones, 75% to 95% seen once. As for time point: about a year of natalizumab therapy. The TCR comes from a man aged 25 to 40 with multiple sclerosis. The V call is TRBV27, the J call TRBJ1-5; D gene ambiguous. Sequencing used PBMCs, obtained from a patient treated with natalizumab. The CDR3 sequence: CASSSSIFLGSNQPQHF. CDR3 in DNA: TGTGCCAGCAGTTCATCGATATTCCTTGGGAGCAATCAGCCCCAGCATTTT.